These 12 T cell receptor beta chains were sequenced from one sample in a study of read filtering for tumor transcriptome and immune sequencing. From roughly 390 ng of RNA, a library with molecular barcoded alpha/delta and beta/gamma adaptors was made. TCRdb reprocessed the reads via MiXCR and lists one record per CDR3 protein. Of tens of thousands of distinct CDR3 sequences in the sample, approximately 19% were seen once. Sequencing was carried out using a population of CD138-negative cells sorted from bone marrow. These TCRs come from a donor at least 40 years old with multiple myeloma.

This clonotype was picked up many times. The genes are TRBV12-3 or TRBV12-4 and TRBJ1-6, with a possible D match to TRBD1 (5 bases). V lost 6 bases and J 9 bases, leaving 18 bases between the germline ends. This CDR3 has 15 residues. The CDR3 region is CASSRGEGRGSPLHF. Written as DNA, the CDR3 is TGTGCCAGCAGCCGCGGGGAGGGGAGGGGTTCACCCCTCCACTTT.

This clonotype was found many times. The rearrangement joins TRBV28 to TRBJ2-3; TRBD2 matches 7 bases. Trimming at V came to 7 bases and at J to 4 bases, leaving 8 bases not matched to a gene. Germline V gives CDR1 MDHEN, CDR2 SYDVKM. The CDR3 sequence is 14 residues long. The CDR3 loop reads CASMERAGADTQYF. The CDR3 DNA sequence: TGTGCCAGCATGGAGCGGGCGGGAGCAGATACGCAGTATTTT.

This clonotype was seen ten or more times. CDR3 in DNA: TGCAGACCCGGTGGGCCTAGCGGGGGTTTGATTGAGTTCTTC. Translating gives CRPGGPSGGLIEFF. This chain joins TRBV20-1 and TRBJ2-1; the match to TRBD2 covers 10 bases. The CDR3 is 14 amino acids. Germline V gives CDR1 DFQATT, CDR2 SNEGSKA (reference sequence).

The rearrangement links TRBV19 to TRBJ2-2; 7 bases map to TRBD1. The trim removed 6 bases at V and 6 bases at J, leaving 7 bases unmatched. The germline CDR1 and CDR2 sequences are LNHDA and SQIVND (reference sequence). The CDR3 has 14 residues. In DNA, the CDR3 is TGTGCCAGTAGGACAGCAGGGACAGCCGGGGAGCTGTTTTTT. Its translation: CASRTAGTAGELFF.

There are a few counts of this clonotype. The genes are TRBV28 and TRBJ1-5; the D gene is possibly TRBD1 (5 bases). CDR1 is MDHEN and CDR2 is SYDVKM in the germline V gene. The CDR3 is 16 amino acids. V was clipped by 3 bases and J by 3 bases, with 15 bases between them. The CDR3, as DNA: TGTGCCAGCAGTTTTAATGGGCAGGGAAACAATCAGCCCCAGCATTTT. It translates to CASSFNGQGNNQPQHF.

J is TRBJ1-2 and V is TRBV2; 7 positions match TRBD1. The CDR3 runs to 12 residues. In germline, CDR1 is SNHLY, CDR2 FYNNEI. Trimming at V came to 11 bases and at J to 3 bases, leaving 6 bases not matched to a gene. The CDR3 coding sequence is TGTGCCTCTGGACAGGACCACTATGGCTACACCTTC. As protein: CASGQDHYGYTF.

This clonotype was observed many times. CDR3 in amino acids: CSALARGTEAFF. DNA for the CDR3: TGCAGTGCTCTAGCAAGGGGTACTGAAGCTTTCTTT. This sequence joins TRBV20-1 and TRBJ1-1, with TRBD1 as a possible D gene (5 bases). Germline V gene sequence: CDR1 DFQATT, CDR2 SNEGSKA (reference sequence). CDR3 size: 12 residues. V shed 5 bases and J shed 5 bases, with 12 bases lying between them.

As to this clonotype: This may arise from a read error, as a much more abundant clone is one base away. The rearrangement uses TRBV6-6 and TRBJ2-5; 7 bases match TRBD1. CDR1 is MNHNY and CDR2 is SVGAGI in the germline V gene (reference sequence). V shed 2 bases, J shed 2 bases, and the junction held 5 bases outside the gene matches. CDR3 size: 15 residues. The CDR3 region is CASSYTKGQQETQYF. CDR3 coding DNA: TGTGCCAGCAGTTACACGAAGGGACAGCAAGAGACCCAGTACTTC.

This clonotype was detected many times. The chain employs TRBV10-2 and TRBJ2-3; tentative D call: TRBD1 (5 bases). Trimming stripped 5 bases from V and 2 bases from J, with 14 bases between. Germline V gives CDR1 WSHSY, CDR2 SAAADI. The CDR3 has 15 residues. The CDR3 DNA reads TGCGCCAGCAGTTCTGGCGACAGTCACACAGATACGCAGTATTTT. It encodes CASSSGDSHTDTQYF.

The rearrangement links TRBV6-6 to TRBJ1-1; no definite D call. The ends were cut back, 0 bases at V and 1 base at J, with 9 bases in the middle. This CDR3 region has 15 residues. Germline-derived CDR1 and CDR2 are MNHNY and SVGAGI (reference sequence). DNA for the CDR3: TGTGCCAGCAGTTACTCACATACAGAGAACACTGAAGCTTTCTTT. It is translated as CASSYSHTENTEAFF.

Notes on this clonotype: One junction end disagrees with the germline gene, perhaps due to a read error. V usage is TRBV4-3 and J usage is TRBJ1-4; 7 bases map to TRBD1. The CDR3 extends over 17 amino acids. Germline CDR1 LGHNA, CDR2 YSLEER. CDR3 sequence: CASSQDLLGQPGRKLLF. CDR3 in DNA: TGCGCCAGCAGCCAAGACCTGCTGGGACAGCCGGGGAGGAAACTGCTTTTT.

This clonotype occurred many times. This sequence joins TRBV19 and TRBJ2-2; 12 bases agree with TRBD1. This CDR3 is built from 16 residues. V was clipped by 6 bases and J by 7 bases; unmatched bases: 9. Germline V lookup: CDR1 LNHDA, CDR2 SQIVND (reference sequence). The CDR3 loop is CASSLQGTGGFGELFF. Written as DNA, the CDR3 is TGTGCCAGTAGCCTCCAAGGGACAGGGGGCTTCGGGGAGCTGTTTTTT.